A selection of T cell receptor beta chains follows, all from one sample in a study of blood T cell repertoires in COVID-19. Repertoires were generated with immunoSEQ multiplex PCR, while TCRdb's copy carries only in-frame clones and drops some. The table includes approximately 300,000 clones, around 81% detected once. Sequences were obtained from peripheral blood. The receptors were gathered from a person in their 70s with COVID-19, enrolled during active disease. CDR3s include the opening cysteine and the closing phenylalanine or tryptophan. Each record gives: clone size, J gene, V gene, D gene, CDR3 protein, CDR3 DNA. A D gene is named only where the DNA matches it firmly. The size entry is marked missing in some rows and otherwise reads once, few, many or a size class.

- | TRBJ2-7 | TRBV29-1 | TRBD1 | CSVAGQGSSYEQYF | TGCAGCGTTGCGGGACAGGGAAGCTCCTACGAGCAGTACTTC
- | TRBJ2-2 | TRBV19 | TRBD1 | CASNRAGGFGGELFF | TGTGCCAGTAATCGGGCAGGGGGCTTTGGCGGGGAGCTGTTTTTT
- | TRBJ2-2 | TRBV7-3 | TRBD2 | CASGRGTSGNTGELFF | TGTGCCAGCGGGCGGGGGACTAGCGGGAATACCGGGGAGCTGTTTTTT
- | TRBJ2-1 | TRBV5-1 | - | CASSLEGSPVVGEQFF | TGCGCCAGCAGCTTGGAGGGGTCCCCCGTGGTTGGTGAGCAGTTCTTC
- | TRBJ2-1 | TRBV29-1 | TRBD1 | CSVVDRGSSYNEQFF | TGCAGCGTTGTGGACAGGGGGAGCTCCTACAATGAGCAGTTCTTC
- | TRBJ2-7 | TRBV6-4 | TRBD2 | CASSPTGTSGGIYEQYF | TGTGCCAGCAGTCCAACCGGGACTAGCGGGGGGATCTACGAGCAGTACTTC
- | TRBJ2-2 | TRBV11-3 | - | CASSPLSNTGELFF | TGTGCCAGCAGCCCCTTATCGAACACCGGGGAGCTGTTTTTT
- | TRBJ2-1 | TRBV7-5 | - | CARSFTSGRGNEQFF | TGTGCCAGAAGCTTTACTAGCGGGAGGGGCAATGAGCAGTTCTTC
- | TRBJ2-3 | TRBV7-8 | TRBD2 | CASSPRGSGLTDTQYF | TGTGCCAGCAGCCCCCGGGGTAGCGGGCTCACAGATACGCAGTATTTT
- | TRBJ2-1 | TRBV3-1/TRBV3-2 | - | CASSQERSPGRTYNEQFF | TGTGCCAGCAGCCAAGAAAGGAGCCCAGGGCGAACCTACAATGAGCAGTTCTTC
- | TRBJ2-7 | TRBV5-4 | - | CASSSPRSEQYF | TGTGCCAGCAGCTCACCGCGGTCCGAGCAGTACTTC
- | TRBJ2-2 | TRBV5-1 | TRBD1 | CASAPLTGVAGELFF | TGCGCCAGCGCCCCACTCACAGGGGTAGCCGGGGAGCTGTTTTTT
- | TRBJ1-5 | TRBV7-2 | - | CASSIAGGSNQPQHF | TGTGCCAGCAGCATCGCTGGGGGCAGCAATCAGCCCCAGCATTTT
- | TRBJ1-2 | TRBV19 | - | CASSVDRYGYTF | TGTGCCAGTAGTGTTGACAGATATGGCTACACCTTC
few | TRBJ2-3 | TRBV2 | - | CASSVLAGVDTQYF | TGTGCCAGCAGTGTCTTGGCCGGGGTCGATACGCAGTATTTT
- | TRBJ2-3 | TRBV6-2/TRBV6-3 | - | CASSFQGGADTQYF | TGTGCCAGCAGCTTTCAGGGCGGGGCAGATACGCAGTATTTT
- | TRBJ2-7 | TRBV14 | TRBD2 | CASSQDLLAGGPHEQYF | TGTGCCAGCAGCCAAGACCTACTAGCGGGAGGGCCCCACGAGCAGTACTTC
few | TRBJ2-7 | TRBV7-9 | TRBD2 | CASSLGNSGISVASYEQYF | TGTGCCAGCAGCTTAGGGAATAGCGGGATTTCTGTGGCCTCCTACGAGCAGTACTTC
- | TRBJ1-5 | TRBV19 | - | CASSPPQGASNQPQHF | TGTGCCAGTAGTCCCCCGCAGGGTGCTAGCAATCAGCCCCAGCATTTT
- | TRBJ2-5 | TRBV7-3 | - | CASSPSGGLGETQYF | TGTGCCAGCAGCCCTTCCGGGGGGCTGGGAGAGACCCAGTACTTC
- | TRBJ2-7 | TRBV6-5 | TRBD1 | CASSYGTGNNEQYF | TGTGCCAGCAGTTACGGGACAGGGAACAACGAGCAGTACTTC
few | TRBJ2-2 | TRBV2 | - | CASRGDSHTGELFF | TGTGCCAGCAGGGGTGACTCGCACACCGGGGAGCTGTTTTTT
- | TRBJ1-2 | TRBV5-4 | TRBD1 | CASSFLGQFPGYTF | TGTGCCAGCAGCTTTCTGGGACAGTTTCCCGGCTACACCTTC
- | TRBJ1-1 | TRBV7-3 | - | CASSFQANTEAFF | TGTGCCAGCAGCTTTCAGGCGAACACTGAAGCTTTCTTT
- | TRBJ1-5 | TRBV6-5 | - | CASRTGYSNQPQHF | TGTGCCAGCAGGACAGGTTATAGCAATCAGCCCCAGCATTTT
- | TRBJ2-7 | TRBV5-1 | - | CASSSSPGGSYEQYF | TGCGCCAGCAGCTCCAGCCCCGGCGGCTCCTACGAGCAGTACTTC
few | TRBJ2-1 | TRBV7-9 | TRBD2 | CASTKGGASGGYNEQFF | TGTGCCAGCACCAAAGGTGGGGCTAGCGGAGGATACAATGAGCAGTTCTTC
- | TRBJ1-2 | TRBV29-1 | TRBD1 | CSVGDRGRFGGYTF | TGCAGCGTCGGGGACAGGGGGCGGTTCGGTGGCTACACCTTC
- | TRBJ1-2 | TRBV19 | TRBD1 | CASSQGQGYGYTF | TGTGCCAGTAGCCAAGGACAGGGCTATGGCTACACCTTC
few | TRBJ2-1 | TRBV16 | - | CASSQGPTEGNEQFF | TGTGCCAGCAGCCAAGGGCCAACGGAAGGTAATGAGCAGTTCTTC
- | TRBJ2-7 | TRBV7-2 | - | CASSLRSDGDYEQYF | TGTGCCAGCAGCCTCCGTTCGGACGGGGACTACGAGCAGTACTTC
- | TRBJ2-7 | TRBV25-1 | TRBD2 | CATRLAGGYEQYF | TGTGCCACCAGACTAGCGGGAGGCTACGAGCAGTACTTC
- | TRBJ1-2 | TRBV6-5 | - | CASHSPLYGYTF | TGTGCTTCCCACAGCCCCCTCTATGGCTACACCTTC
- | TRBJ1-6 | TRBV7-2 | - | CASSSSTPENSPLHF | TGTGCCAGCAGCTCGTCGACACCGGAAAATTCACCCCTCCACTTT
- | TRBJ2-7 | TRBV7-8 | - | CASSRDRDEQYF | TGTGCCAGCAGCCGAGATCGGGACGAGCAGTACTTC
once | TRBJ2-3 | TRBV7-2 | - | CASSLRSTGSTDTQYF | TGTGCCAGCAGCTTAAGGTCAACGGGAAGCACAGATACGCAGTATTTT
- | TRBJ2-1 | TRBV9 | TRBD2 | CASSSSGGTYNEQFF | TGTGCCAGCAGCAGTAGCGGGGGGACCTACAATGAGCAGTTCTTC
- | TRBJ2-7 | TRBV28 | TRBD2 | CASSLSGRAQWDEQYF | TGTGCCAGCAGTTTAAGCGGGAGGGCCCAGTGGGACGAGCAGTACTTC
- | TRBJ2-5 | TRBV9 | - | CASSPQQETQYF | TGTGCCAGCAGCCCACAGCAAGAGACCCAGTACTTC
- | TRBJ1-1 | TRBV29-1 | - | CSVQTAGAGTEAFF | TGCAGCGTTCAGACCGCGGGGGCTGGCACTGAAGCTTTCTTT
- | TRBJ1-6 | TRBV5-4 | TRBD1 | CASSKIQGGSPLHF | TGTGCCAGCAGCAAAATACAGGGGGGCTCACCCCTCCACTTT
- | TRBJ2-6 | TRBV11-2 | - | CASSLSVGANVLTF | TGTGCCAGCAGCTTATCCGTTGGGGCCAACGTCCTGACTTTC
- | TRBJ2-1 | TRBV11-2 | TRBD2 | CASSLARGSDEQFF | TGTGCCAGCAGCTTAGCTCGCGGGAGTGATGAGCAGTTCTTC
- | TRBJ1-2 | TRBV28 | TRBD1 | CASRQLDRGGYTF | TGTGCCAGCAGGCAGTTGGACAGGGGTGGCTACACCTTC
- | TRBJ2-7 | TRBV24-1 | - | CATSPGGKAYEQYF | TGTGCCACCAGCCCCGGAGGGAAGGCCTACGAGCAGTACTTC
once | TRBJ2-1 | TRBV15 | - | CATSRGGAFSYNEQFF | TGTGCCACCAGCAGAGGCGGGGCCTTTTCCTACAATGAGCAGTTCTTC
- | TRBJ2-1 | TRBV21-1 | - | CASSEGLAGTSDFDNEQFF | TGTGCCAGCAGCGAAGGACTAGCGGGGACATCTGACTTTGACAATGAGCAGTTCTTC
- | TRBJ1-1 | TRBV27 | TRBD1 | CASRHGTGRTEAFF | TGTGCCAGCAGGCATGGGACAGGGCGAACTGAAGCTTTCTTT
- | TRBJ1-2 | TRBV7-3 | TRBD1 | CASSSMDRRNYGYTF | TGTGCCAGCAGCTCCATGGACAGGCGGAACTATGGCTACACCTTC
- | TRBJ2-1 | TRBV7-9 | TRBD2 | CASSFSAGGYNEQFF | TGTGCCAGCAGCTTTTCAGCGGGGGGCTACAATGAGCAGTTCTTC
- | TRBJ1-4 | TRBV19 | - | CATSFGGGPEKLFF | TGTGCCACCTCCTTTGGGGGGGGGCCCGAAAAACTGTTTTTT
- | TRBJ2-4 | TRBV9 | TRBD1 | CASSVAATGAKNIQYF | TGTGCCAGCAGCGTAGCCGCGACAGGGGCCAAAAACATTCAGTACTTC
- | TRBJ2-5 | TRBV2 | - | CASSVAREETQYF | TGTGCCAGCAGTGTAGCCAGGGAAGAGACCCAGTACTTC
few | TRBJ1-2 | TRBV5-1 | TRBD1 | CASSLIQGAQAYGYTF | TGCGCCAGCAGCTTAATCCAGGGGGCCCAGGCCTATGGCTACACCTTC